The present entry profiles one TCR beta chain with its context. This clone's antigen is unknown. Base qualities are missing; no much larger clone stands one base away. The library was obtained by the immunoSEQ multiplex PCR assay. In its TCRdb copy, this immuneACCESS table keeps in-frame sequences only and misses some clones. Where compared with another copy, unresolved V genes explain less than half of these, and the others have no known cause. The sample table contains 85,000 to 95,000 clones; only one count was recorded for around 89% of them. The ten largest account for 14% of the sample. These data originate in a study of control samples from healthy donors and cancer patients (dated by TCRdb to about 2020). The CDR3 spans 16 residues, from the cysteine through the phenylalanine. This entry keeps only the CDR3 DNA: 48 bases, framed from base 1. Between the V and J ends, shortened by 0 bases and 0 bases respectively, the junction contains 10 bases. CDR1 and CDR2 (SGDLS, YYNGEE) derive from the germline V gene.

The clonotype comes from a woman in her seventies in good health. The sequencing sample was made of blood. The rearranged segments are TRBV9 and TRBJ1-3; the D gene cannot be resolved reliably. The DNA is TGTGCCAGCAGCGTAGAAATAGACGTCTCTGGAAACACCATATATTTT. It specifies CASSVEIDVSGNTIYF.